A single sample is the source of the 18 T cell receptor beta chains below, sequenced in a study of T-cell reconstitution after alpha-beta-depleted transplantation in children. The TCRbeta library was prepared with unique molecular identifiers. In TCRdb, the PCR reads were re-called with MiXCR into one record per CDR3 protein. The sample yields 150,000 to 200,000 distinct CDR3 sequences, approximately 15% seen once. Here the sequenced sample was PBMCs from the stem cell graft donor, taken from the stem cell graft. These receptor sequences come from a human donor who donated a stem cell graft to a child with acute lymphoblastic leukemia.

This clonotype has ten or more counts. CDR3 sequence: CASSLGEDTEAFF. CDR3 sequence (DNA): TGTGCCAGCAGTTTAGGAGAGGACACTGAAGCTTTCTTT. The gene calls are TRBV12-3 or TRBV12-4 and TRBJ1-1; unclear D gene. The CDR3 is 13 amino acids. Between the trimmed V and J ends, which lost 1 base and 3 bases, there was a span of 6 bases.

This clonotype was picked up many times. J is TRBJ1-5 and V is TRBV28, with D unresolved. This CDR3 has 12 residues. Trimming shortened V by 6 bases and J by 7 bases, and 10 bases separated the two germline ends. The germline CDR1 and CDR2 sequences are MDHEN and SYDVKM. The CDR3 DNA follows: TGTGCCAGCAGGCTCCCGGGACAGCCCCAGCATTTT. Translated: CASRLPGQPQHF.

The V and J genes are TRBV6-1 and TRBJ2-1; tentatively, D is TRBD1 (7 bases). Trimming stripped 5 bases from V and 8 bases from J, with 16 bases between. CDR3 length: 14 amino acids. CDR1 MNHNS and CDR2 SASEGT come from the germline V gene. CDR3 loop: CASSLATGSYEQFF. CDR3 DNA sequence: TGTGCCAGCAGTCTAGCGACAGGGTCTTATGAGCAGTTCTTC.

About this clonotype: Since a much larger clone is just one base distant, this may be a read error. This likely comes from a read error, as the CDR3 has no conserved phenylalanine or tryptophan at its end. The J gene is TRBJ2-5, the V gene TRBV7-9, with a tentative D call TRBD2 (5 bases). Trimming cost V 5 bases and J 3 bases, with 19 bases left between them. Germline CDR1 SEHNR, CDR2 FQNEAQ (reference sequence). The CDR3 covers 16 residues. CDR3 sequence: CASSPLVGPREETQYS. The CDR3 bases are TGTGCCAGCAGCCCTCTAGTGGGCCCGAGGGAAGAGACCCAGTACTCC.

This clonotype was detected many times. This rearrangement joins TRBV30 to TRBJ2-7; possible D gene TRBD1, 6 bases. This CDR3 has 13 amino acids. Trimming removed 2 bases from V and 4 bases from J, with 12 bases in between. CDR1 is GTSNPN and CDR2 is SVGIG in the germline V gene (reference sequence). Written as DNA, the CDR3 is TGTGCCTGGAGTCCCGACAGGTCATACGAGCAGTACTTC. It yields the protein CAWSPDRSYEQYF.

This clonotype has a count of ten or more. CDR3 nucleotides: TGCAGTGCGAAGACAGGGGGCAATGGCTACACCTTC. As protein: CSAKTGGNGYTF. V gene TRBV20-1 combines with J gene TRBJ1-2; 10 nucleotides align to TRBD1. Germline assignment: CDR1 DFQATT and CDR2 SNEGSKA (reference sequence). V trimming: 6 bases; J trimming: 6 bases; junction bases outside the gene matches: 4. The CDR3 spans 12 residues.

At least ten counts were recorded for this clonotype. This rearrangement joins TRBV5-1 to TRBJ2-3; D might be TRBD1 (6 bases). Germline CDR1 and CDR2: SGHRS and YFSETQ. Trimming stripped 4 bases from V and 2 bases from J, with 14 bases between. CDR3 length: 15 residues. CDR3 nucleotides: TGCGCCAGCAGCCCCAGGACAGACCCCACAGATACGCAGTATTTT. Translated: CASSPRTDPTDTQYF.

This clonotype has ten or more counts. The chain joins TRBV6-1 to TRBJ2-1; D is perhaps TRBD1 (5 bases). CDR3 size: 15 residues. V lost 7 bases and J lost 2, with 15 bases in between. The germline CDR1 and CDR2 sequences are MNHNS and SASEGT. CDR3 sequence: CASTIGVTAYNEQFF. CDR3 nucleotide sequence: TGTGCCAGCACCATAGGGGTGACAGCCTACAATGAGCAGTTCTTC.

On this clonotype: This may be a read error: a much more frequent sequence differs by one nucleotide. The chain links TRBV5-1 to TRBJ2-1; D perhaps matches TRBD1 (5 bases). CDR1 SGHRS and CDR2 YFSETQ come from the germline V gene. CDR3 length: 13 residues. CDR3 nucleotides: TGCGCCAGCAGCTTCCGACAGTACAATGACCAGTTCTTC. This gives the protein CASSFRQYNDQFF.

The CDR3 loop reads CASSTKASGQETQYF. The CDR3 DNA is TGTGCCAGCAGCACCAAGGCTAGCGGCCAAGAGACCCAGTACTTC. The V call is TRBV5-4, the J call TRBJ2-5; 7 nucleotides align to TRBD2. The CDR3 runs 15 residues. V gave up 4 bases and J gave up 1 base; unmatched junction bases: 7. Per the germline V gene, CDR1 is SGHNT and CDR2 is YYREEE (reference sequence).

This clonotype has at least ten counts. V and J are TRBV5-1 and TRBJ1-2; D unclear. Per the germline V gene, CDR1 is SGHRS and CDR2 is YFSETQ. V was cut by 4 bases and J by 4 bases, with 23 bases left in between. There are 17 residues in the CDR3. The CDR3, as DNA: TGCGCCAGCAGCGATGCAGTTTACCCCGCTCAAGGCTATGGCTACACCTTC. Translation gives CASSDAVYPAQGYGYTF.

This clonotype was picked up many times. CDR3 sequence reads: CASSLVRADTQYF. In nucleotides, the CDR3 is TGCGCCAGCAGCTTGGTCAGGGCAGATACGCAGTATTTT. The genes are TRBV5-1 and TRBJ2-3; a weak D match, TRBD1 (5 bases). CDR1 is SGHRS and CDR2 is YFSETQ in the germline V gene. Trimming took 0 bases from V and 4 from J, leaving 6 bases between them. This CDR3 spans 13 amino acids.

This clonotype was found many times. V usage is TRBV12-3 or TRBV12-4 and J usage is TRBJ2-7, with 9 bases identical to TRBD2. Germline trimming cut 4 bases from V and 4 bases from J; bases unmatched to any gene: 5. CDR3 length: 14 amino acids. This CDR3 reads CASSSGTSFYEQYF. The CDR3 region has the DNA TGTGCCAGCAGTTCCGGGACTAGCTTTTACGAGCAGTACTTC.

This clonotype was recorded at least ten times. The chain recombines TRBV10-2 with TRBJ1-4; D gene ambiguous. V shed 0 bases and J shed 0 bases, with 5 bases lying between them. Per germline, CDR1 WSHSY and CDR2 SAAADI. CDR3 length: 15 amino acids. The CDR3 DNA is TGCGCCAGCAGTGAGTCGGGGACAACTAATGAAAAACTGTTTTTT. Its translation is CASSESGTTNEKLFF.

This clonotype has at least ten counts. In DNA form, the CDR3 reads TGCAGTGCTAGGGGACTAGCGGGAGTCCATGAGCAGTTCTTC. Protein: CSARGLAGVHEQFF. The chain carries TRBV20-1 and TRBJ2-1; 14 bases align to TRBD2. This CDR3 has 14 amino acids. CDR1 and CDR2 (germline): DFQATT, SNEGSKA (reference sequence). V lost 3 bases and J lost 8; bases outside the gene matches: 3.

This clonotype was picked up many times. The chain links TRBV27 to TRBJ2-7; D perhaps matches TRBD1 (6 bases). Germline V gene sequence: CDR1 MNHEY, CDR2 SMNVEV (reference sequence). V was cut by 5 bases and J by 2 bases, with 13 bases left in between. The CDR3 runs 14 residues. This CDR3 is CASSKQGQAYEQYF. DNA of the CDR3: TGTGCCAGCAGTAAGCAGGGGCAGGCCTACGAGCAGTACTTC.

This clonotype was counted many times. V and J are TRBV12-3 or TRBV12-4 and TRBJ1-6, with a weak D call TRBD1 (6 bases). The CDR3 runs 15 residues. Trimming pared 3 bases from V and 9 bases from J, leaving 15 bases between. In DNA, the CDR3 is TGTGCCAGCAGTTTCTCCCCCCGAGGGGGTTCACCCCTCCACTTT. It yields the protein CASSFSPRGGSPLHF.

This clonotype has at least ten counts. The J gene is TRBJ2-7, the V gene TRBV20-1; D not resolved. V was trimmed by 3 bases and J by 6 bases, leaving 12 bases between them. Germline V lookup: CDR1 DFQATT, CDR2 SNEGSKA (reference sequence). There are 12 residues in the CDR3. Here the CDR3 reads CSASDLGAEQYF. In DNA, the CDR3 is TGCAGTGCTAGTGACCTAGGAGCCGAGCAGTACTTC.